These 20 T cell receptor beta chains were sequenced from one sample in a study of CD8 T cells in ankylosing spondylitis. Via MiXCR, TCRdb re-called the 5' RACE reads, giving one row per CDR3 protein. The table has around 230,000 distinct CDR3 sequences, 8.2% seen once. Input material: blood, either unsorted or a sorted T cell fraction (not recorded which). Receptor source: a female donor with ankylosing spondylitis or in good health (not recorded which).

This clonotype was detected many times. The chain uses TRBV21-1 and TRBJ2-7; the tabulated D call, TRBD1, remains unverified against the DNA. TRBV21-1 is assigned pseudogene status. The CDR3 is 13 residues long. The CDR3 sequence: CASSKKGGYEQYF. As DNA, the CDR3 is TGTGCCAGCAGCAAAAAGGGGGGATACGAGCAGTACTTC.

The chain has TRBV11-1 and TRBJ2-2; 14 positions match TRBD2. Germline assignment: CDR1 SGHAT and CDR2 FQDESV (reference sequence). V was clipped by 4 bases and J by 1 base; unmatched bases: 5. This CDR3 spans 18 amino acids. The CDR3 loop reads CASSYSGLAGENTGELFF. The CDR3 coding sequence is TGTGCCAGCAGCTACTCGGGACTAGCGGGAGAGAACACCGGGGAGCTGTTTTTT.

This clonotype has at least ten counts. The chain links TRBV19 to TRBJ1-1; no definite D call. This CDR3 has 15 amino acids. V dropped 9 bases and J dropped 0 bases, with 17 bases sitting between them. The V gene's germline CDR1 is LNHDA and CDR2 SQIVND (reference sequence). The CDR3 coding sequence is TGTGCCAGCCACAGCTCGGGGAGCATGAACACTGAAGCTTTCTTT. It encodes CASHSSGSMNTEAFF.

J is TRBJ1-2 and V is TRBV7-2; 8 nucleotides line up with TRBD1. CDR1 and CDR2 from the germline V gene are SGHTA and FQGNSA. The CDR3 is 14 amino acids. V shed 5 bases and J 7 bases; nucleotides not matched to a gene: 9. In DNA, the CDR3 is TGTGCCAGCAGCCCAGACAGGGGTCAGGTTGGCTACACCTTC. Protein sequence: CASSPDRGQVGYTF.

This clonotype has ten or more counts. The V gene is TRBV4-1, the J gene TRBJ1-4; 7 bases are shared with TRBD1. With V trimmed by 6 bases and J by 7 bases, 11 bases remained unmatched. The CDR3 extends over 15 amino acids. CDR1 and CDR2 from the germline V gene are MGHRA and YSYEKL. DNA of the CDR3: TGCGCCAGCAGGCCTCAGGGGGAACTTGGTGAAAAACTGTTTTTT. It codes for CASRPQGELGEKLFF.

This clonotype was counted only a few times. The chain couples TRBV28 to TRBJ2-3; 10 bases map to TRBD2. The CDR3 is 15 amino acids. Germline V lookup: CDR1 MDHEN, CDR2 SYDVKM. Trimming cost V 3 bases and J 2 bases; bases outside gene matches: 2. CDR3: CASSFSGRPTDTQYF. The CDR3 DNA follows: TGTGCCAGCAGTTTTAGCGGGAGGCCCACAGATACGCAGTATTTT.

This clonotype showed up many times. This chain joins TRBV12-3 or TRBV12-4 and TRBJ2-7; D is uncertain. V shed 2 bases and J shed 3 bases, with 32 bases lying between them. This CDR3 contains 21 residues. In DNA, the CDR3 is TGTGCCAGCAGTTTAAGTGTTAGTTGGGCTCCGAACACCGCCACTGACTACGAGCAGTACTTC. Amino acids: CASSLSVSWAPNTATDYEQYF.

This clonotype was recorded at least ten times. The chain uses TRBV3-1 and TRBJ2-3, with unresolved D. Germline-derived CDR1 and CDR2 are LGHDT and YNNKEL (reference sequence). The V gene lost 2 bases and the J gene lost 6 bases, with 9 bases spanning the gap. This CDR3 comprises 13 residues. The CDR3 nucleotides are TGTGCCAGCAGCCAACCGAACGGGGATACGCAGTATTTT. This encodes CASSQPNGDTQYF.

CDR3 DNA sequence: TGTGCCAGCAGCTTAGACGGACGCGCGACAGATACGCAGTATTTT. Protein sequence: CASSLDGRATDTQYF. The rearrangement uses TRBV7-2 and TRBJ2-3; D remains ambiguous. Germline assignment: CDR1 SGHTA and CDR2 FQGNSA. V lost 1 base and J lost 3, with 11 bases in between. The CDR3 is 15 residues long.

This clonotype has a count of ten or more. The V gene is TRBV28, the J gene TRBJ1-2; TRBD1 matches 7 bases. Trimming cost V 8 bases and J 2 bases; bases outside gene matches: 8. There are 14 residues in the CDR3. The V gene's germline CDR1 is MDHEN and CDR2 SYDVKM. CDR3 in amino acids: CASLVPGQNYGYTF. The DNA of the CDR3 is TGTGCCAGCCTCGTTCCGGGACAGAACTATGGCTACACCTTC.

At least ten counts were recorded for this clonotype. The gene calls are TRBV27 and TRBJ2-4; D may be TRBD1 (6 bases). The CDR3 totals 14 residues. CDR1 MNHEY and CDR2 SMNVEV come from the germline V gene (reference sequence). V was trimmed by 5 bases and J by 2 bases, leaving 10 bases between them. Here the CDR3 reads CASSPGQTKNIQYF. Here the CDR3 DNA reads TGTGCCAGCAGTCCGGGACAAACCAAAAACATTCAGTACTTC.

About this clonotype: A much larger clone is a single base away; this may be a read error. The CDR3 region is CASSFDRGYTDAQYF. The CDR3 DNA follows: TGTGCCAGCAGCTTCGACAGGGGATACACAGATGCGCAGTATTTT. This sequence joins TRBV5-6 and TRBJ2-3; 8 bases are shared with TRBD1. Germline lookup yields CDR1 SGHDT and CDR2 YYEEEE. CDR3 length: 15 residues.

DNA for the CDR3: TGTGCCAGCAGCACTGGGGGGCAGGGTGGATACGAGCAGTACTTC. Protein: CASSTGGQGGYEQYF. V gene TRBV28 combines with J gene TRBJ2-7, with D perhaps matching TRBD1 or TRBD2 (6 bases each). The V gene lost 6 bases and the J gene lost 4 bases, with 19 bases spanning the gap. Germline assignment: CDR1 MDHEN and CDR2 SYDVKM. The CDR3 runs to 15 residues.

This clonotype showed up many times. The CDR3 region is CASSLSSGADKLFF. CDR3 nucleotide sequence: TGTGCCAGCAGTTTATCCAGCGGAGCAGATAAACTGTTTTTT. V gene TRBV28 combines with J gene TRBJ1-4; no firm D call. V shed 1 base and J shed 11 bases, with 14 bases lying between them. This CDR3 is built from 14 residues. The V gene's germline CDR1 is MDHEN and CDR2 SYDVKM.

This clonotype occurred many times. The CDR3 reads CASSLLAGYEQYF. DNA of the CDR3: TGTGCCAGCAGCTTACTTGCAGGCTACGAGCAGTACTTC. This chain connects TRBV7-2 to TRBJ2-7; unclear D gene. This CDR3 has 13 residues. Trimming took 2 bases from V and 3 from J, leaving 8 bases between them. CDR1 SGHTA and CDR2 FQGNSA come from the germline V gene.

This clonotype was detected ten times or more. CDR3 protein: CSARDWGWAYNEQFF. CDR3 bases: TGCAGTGCTAGAGATTGGGGGTGGGCCTACAATGAGCAGTTCTTC. The genes are TRBV20-1 and TRBJ2-1, with D tentatively TRBD1 or TRBD2 (5 bases each). Germline-derived CDR1 and CDR2 are DFQATT and SNEGSKA (reference sequence). The CDR3 sequence is 15 residues long. V lost 0 bases and J 2 bases, leaving 11 bases between the germline ends.

This clonotype was counted many times. The chain carries TRBV2 and TRBJ2-1; D ambiguous. Per the germline V gene, CDR1 is SNHLY and CDR2 is FYNNEI. The length of the CDR3 is 15 residues. V shed 4 bases and J shed 2 bases, with 12 bases lying between them. The CDR3 loop reads CASSAGGLTYNEQFF. The CDR3 DNA is TGTGCCAGCAGTGCGGGCGGCCTGACCTACAATGAGCAGTTCTTC.

The rearrangement joins TRBV7-2 to TRBJ2-5, with D perhaps TRBD2 (5 bases). CDR3 size: 15 residues. Trimming left V 0 bases short and J 6 bases short, with 14 bases between. The germline CDR1 and CDR2 sequences are SGHTA and FQGNSA. In DNA, the CDR3 is TGTGCCAGCAGCTTAGCGCCACTCGGGGAAAAGACCCAGTACTTC. It encodes CASSLAPLGEKTQYF.

In this sample, this clonotype turned up many times. The V call is TRBV5-6, the J call TRBJ2-7; D possibly matches TRBD1 or TRBD2 (6 bases each). Germline V lookup: CDR1 SGHDT, CDR2 YYEEEE. V was trimmed by 6 bases and J by 4 bases, leaving 20 bases between them. This CDR3 is built from 15 residues. CDR3 residues: CASNPRGYREYEQYF. The CDR3 nucleotides read TGTGCCAGCAACCCCCGGGGGTACAGGGAGTACGAGCAGTACTTC.

This sequence joins TRBV7-2 and TRBJ2-1, with TRBD1 matching over 7 bases. The V gene's germline CDR1 is SGHTA and CDR2 FQGNSA. V shed 5 bases and J 12 bases; nucleotides not matched to a gene: 4. The CDR3 sequence is 11 residues long. The CDR3: CASSAYRGQFF. As DNA, the CDR3 is TGTGCCAGCAGCGCCTACAGGGGGCAGTTCTTC.